The next 22 T cell receptor beta chains were all read from a single sample in a study of cytomegalovirus exposure and HLA in healthy donors. The data were produced by immunoSEQ multiplex PCR, yet TCRdb's version contains in-frame clones alone and is incomplete. The sample carries over 250,000 clones, around 85% recorded once. The sample comprised PBMCs. The receptors shown here come from a woman under 30 in good health and CMV-seronegative.

This clone was observed a single time. The rearrangement uses TRBV6-1 and TRBJ1-1; tentatively, D is TRBD1 (5 bases). There are 15 residues in the CDR3. Germline-derived CDR1 and CDR2 are MNHNS and SASEGT. V was trimmed by 0 bases and J by 3 bases, leaving 11 bases between them. The CDR3, as DNA: TGTGCCAGCAGTGAAGCATCAGGGTCTGACACTGAAGCTTTCTTT. Its protein is CASSEASGSDTEAFF.

A word on this clone: An end of the junction does not agree with germline; a read error may underlie this. The chain employs TRBV4-3 and TRBJ1-2; TRBD1 aligns across 7 bases. The CDR3 runs to 14 residues. CDR1 and CDR2 from the germline V gene are LGHNA and YSLEER. CDR3 sequence (DNA): TGCGCCAGCAGCCAAGGACAGGGAAACTCTGGCTACACCTTC. Translation: CASSQGQGNSGYTF.

This clone was found a few times. The chain carries TRBV4-1 and TRBJ1-5; 7 bases map to TRBD1. V shed 4 bases, J shed 1 base, and the junction held 4 bases outside the gene matches. CDR1 and CDR2 (germline): MGHRA, YSYEKL. The CDR3 extends over 15 amino acids. This chain's CDR3 is CASSLDRASNQPQHF. In DNA, the CDR3 is TGCGCCAGCAGCCTCGACAGGGCGAGCAATCAGCCCCAGCATTTT.

V is TRBV4-2 and J is TRBJ2-2; 7 bases fit TRBD1. Germline CDR1 LGHNA, CDR2 YNFKEQ. The CDR3 totals 14 residues. Germline trimming cut 4 bases from V and 6 bases from J; bases unmatched to any gene: 5. The CDR3 is CASSLDRASGELFF. The CDR3 nucleotides read TGTGCCAGCAGCCTCGACAGGGCCTCCGGGGAGCTGTTTTTT.

For this clone: In the same sample, other DNA sequences code for this CDR3. This rearrangement joins TRBV6-5 to TRBJ1-2; the match to TRBD1 covers 10 bases. Germline V lookup: CDR1 MNHEY, CDR2 SVGAGI. The CDR3 runs to 15 residues. Losses at the gene ends were 0 bases for V and 3 bases for J; bases not matched to a gene: 1. CDR3 loop: CASSYSGTGDYGYTF. The CDR3 DNA follows: TGTGCCAGCAGTTACTCCGGGACAGGGGACTATGGCTACACCTTC.

The chain is built from TRBV5-4 and TRBJ2-5, with 7 nucleotides matching TRBD1. Per the germline V gene, CDR1 is SGHNT and CDR2 is YYREEE (reference sequence). V lost 7 bases and J lost 0; bases outside the gene matches: 9. The CDR3 consists of 15 residues. Here the CDR3 reads CASGAGTADQETQYF. The CDR3 nucleotides are TGTGCCAGCGGCGCCGGGACAGCCGACCAAGAGACCCAGTACTTC. Full variable domain (rest looked up from reference TRBV5-4 and TRBJ2-5): ETGVTQSPTHLIKTRGQQVTLRCSSQSGHNTVSWYQQALGQGPQFIFQYYREEENGRGNFPPRFSGLQFPNYSSELNVNALELDDSALYLCASGAGTADQETQYFGPGTRLLVL.

V is TRBV9 and J is TRBJ1-1; D is unresolved. Germline assignment: CDR1 SGDLS and CDR2 YYNGEE. This CDR3 spans 14 amino acids. Trimming removed 0 bases from V and 6 bases from J, with 12 bases in between. The chain's CDR3 is CASSVAGARAEAFF. The CDR3 region has the DNA TGTGCCAGCAGCGTAGCGGGAGCGAGGGCTGAAGCTTTCTTT.

In this sample, this clone turned up once. This chain connects TRBV6-5 to TRBJ2-5; TRBD2 might be the D (5 bases). Germline CDR1 reads MNHEY; CDR2 reads SVGAGI. V lost 0 bases and J 0 bases, leaving 8 bases between the germline ends. The CDR3 extends over 15 amino acids. CDR3 amino acids: CASSYSGAHQETQYF. CDR3 nucleotides: TGTGCCAGCAGTTACTCGGGAGCGCACCAAGAGACCCAGTACTTC.

In its sample, this clone was seen once. The junction departs from the called germline gene at one end, perhaps through a read error. The rearrangement joins TRBV13 to TRBJ1-5; D is unresolved. Germline V lookup: CDR1 PRHDT, CDR2 FYEKMQ (reference sequence). The length of the CDR3 is 14 residues. The CDR3 region is CASSLGRSNQPQHF. The CDR3 bases are TGTGCCAGCAGCCTAGGACGGTCGAATCAGCCCCAGCATTTT.

The chain joins TRBV28 to TRBJ1-2; TRBD1 might be the D (5 bases). Trimming shortened V by 6 bases and J by 3 bases, and 11 bases separated the two germline ends. Germline V lookup: CDR1 MDHEN, CDR2 SYDVKM. The CDR3 runs to 13 residues. CDR3 bases: TGTGCCAGCAGGACAGACGACGACTATGGCTACACCTTC. Its translation: CASRTDDDYGYTF.

The chain combines TRBV2 with TRBJ1-2; a weak D match, TRBD1 (6 bases). V was cut by 7 bases and J by 4 bases, with 10 bases left in between. Germline CDR1 reads SNHLY; CDR2 reads FYNNEI. The CDR3 has 12 residues. CDR3 loop: CASKGQLYGYTF. CDR3 DNA sequence: TGTGCCAGCAAAGGACAGCTCTATGGCTACACCTTC.

J is TRBJ2-2 and V is TRBV7-3; TRBD1 matches 8 bases. Germline loops: CDR1 SGHTA, CDR2 FQGTGA. The ends lost 5 bases at V and 7 bases at J; junction bases unmatched: 9. The CDR3 covers 15 residues. The CDR3, as DNA: TGTGCCAGCAGCCAGCAAGGGACAGGAGGCGGGGAGCTGTTTTTT. Residues: CASSQQGTGGGELFF.

This clone was observed a single time. The chain links TRBV25-1 to TRBJ1-3; D is uncertain. The CDR3 is 15 amino acids. Germline values: CDR1 MGHDK, CDR2 SYGVNS. V gave up 3 bases and J gave up 3 bases, with 12 bases separating them. The CDR3 protein is CASSDGADFGNTIYF. DNA for the CDR3: TGTGCCAGCAGTGACGGAGCCGACTTTGGAAACACCATATATTTT.

V usage is TRBV10-3 and J usage is TRBJ1-5; D unresolved. The CDR3 covers 14 residues. The ends were cut back, 3 bases at V and 3 bases at J, with 9 bases in the middle. Germline assignment: CDR1 ENHRY and CDR2 SYGVKD. The CDR3 DNA reads as TGTGCCATCAGTGATGGGAGGTCCAATCAGCCCCAGCATTTT. Encoded protein: CAISDGRSNQPQHF.

V is TRBV7-2 and J is TRBJ1-2, with 7 bases lining up with TRBD1. The J segment lost 0 bases and the V segment lost 5 bases, leaving 9 bases of the junction unmatched. Germline V gene data show CDR1 as SGHTA and CDR2 as FQGNSA. This CDR3 spans 16 amino acids. CDR3 protein: CASSQRSGTANYGYTF. In nucleotides, the CDR3 is TGTGCCAGCAGCCAGAGATCTGGGACAGCTAACTATGGCTACACCTTC.

The chain joins TRBV5-6 to TRBJ2-5; 7 positions agree with TRBD1. Germline values: CDR1 SGHDT, CDR2 YYEEEE. J lost 5 bases, V lost 1 base, and 5 bases had no gene match. The CDR3 contains 14 residues. This CDR3 is CASSLTGVAETQYF. CDR3 coding DNA: TGTGCCAGCAGCTTGACAGGGGTTGCGGAGACCCAGTACTTC.

The chain recombines TRBV4-1 with TRBJ1-2; maybe TRBD1 (6 bases). Germline CDR1 is MGHRA and CDR2 is YSYEKL. The CDR3 loop spans 14 amino acids. Trimming took off 0 bases at V and 8 bases at J, with 13 bases between the two ends. The CDR3 nucleotides read TGCGCCAGCAGCCAAGATTTGAGGGGGGGAGGCTACACCTTC. This codes for CASSQDLRGGGYTF.

This clone was recorded once. V gene TRBV30 combines with J gene TRBJ2-7; unclear D gene. Germline loops: CDR1 GTSNPN, CDR2 SVGIG (reference sequence). The V end was cut by 1 base, the J end by 4 bases, with 2 bases between. The CDR3 covers 10 residues. The CDR3: CAWSAYEQYF. As DNA, the CDR3 is TGTGCCTGGAGTGCGTACGAGCAGTACTTC. Drawing the rest from reference TRBV30 and TRBJ2-7, the complete variable domain is SQTIHQWPATLVQPVGSPLSLECTVEGTSNPNLYWYRQAAGRGLQLLFYSVGIGQISSEVPQNLSASRPQDRQFILSSKKLLLSDSGFYLCAWSAYEQYFGPGTRLTVT.

The rearrangement joins TRBV6-5 to TRBJ1-4; D is undetermined. Trimming removed 5 bases from V and 4 bases from J, with 14 bases in between. The CDR3 spans 15 residues. CDR1 is MNHEY, CDR2 SVGAGI, per germline. The CDR3 DNA reads as TGTGCCAGCAGTCCCTCGTTCACGAGTAATGAAAAACTGTTTTTT. Protein: CASSPSFTSNEKLFF.

The chain combines TRBV6-5 with TRBJ1-6, with no clear D. V dropped 6 bases and J dropped 2 bases, with 5 bases sitting between them. In germline, CDR1 is MNHEY, CDR2 SVGAGI. There are 13 residues in the CDR3. CDR3 sequence: CASRRAYNSPLHF. CDR3 nucleotides: TGTGCCAGCAGGCGAGCCTATAATTCACCCCTCCACTTT.

The sample holds a few counts of this clone. The chain is built from TRBV7-9 and TRBJ2-3; D possibly corresponds to TRBD1 (5 bases). This CDR3 is 12 amino acids long. V lost 5 bases, J lost 6 bases, and 9 bases lay in between. Looked up from germline, CDR1 is SEHNR and CDR2 is FQNEAQ (reference sequence). The CDR3 spells CASSIQGDTQYF. The CDR3 DNA is TGTGCCAGCAGCATCCAGGGCGATACGCAGTATTTT.

The rearrangement links TRBV6-4 to TRBJ2-1; 7 bases agree with TRBD2. The CDR3 consists of 15 residues. The ends lost 3 bases at V and 5 bases at J; junction bases unmatched: 7. Germline CDR1 and CDR2: MRHNA and SNTAGT. The CDR3, as DNA: TGTGCCAGCAGTGAGGGACGGGAGGCGAACAATGAGCAGTTCTTC. Its protein product is CASSEGREANNEQFF.